This T cell receptor beta chain stems from a study of regulatory T cells in long-lasting Graves disease. TCR beta libraries were built with iRepertoire HTBI primers and Arm-PCR of CDR3 regions. Each CDR3 protein is one row after TCRdb ran MiXCR on the multiplex PCR reads. The data contain approximately 400,000 distinct CDR3 sequences, 20% to 25% of them singletons. The CDR3 has 15 amino acids. CDR1 and CDR2 (germline): SGHVS, FQNEAQ. About this clonotype: What it recognizes is unknown. This could be a read error, since a much larger clone is one nucleotide away.

Regarding the study as a whole: Sharing of public clonotypes was greater in persistent patients (about 2,500) than in new patients (almost 1,000). Persistent disease samples used TRBV28, TRBJ1-2 and TRBJ2-5 preferentially.

The time point is: persistent/refractory GD, antithyroid drugs over 5 years with positive TRAb. Making the TCR library involved RNA that had been extracted from PBMCs. This sequence was found in a female donor with Graves disease. The V gene is TRBV7-8, the J gene TRBJ1-5; D ambiguous. The specimen was peripheral blood mononuclear cells (PBMCs), collected when the disease was refractory, from a patient treated with antithyroid drugs. In nucleotides, the CDR3 is TGTGCCAGCAGCTTAGTAACGGGTTCGAATCAGCCCCGGCATTTT. Translated: CASSLVTGSNQPRHF. Supplemented by reference TRBV7-8 and TRBJ1-5, the full variable domain reads GAGVSQSPRYKVAKRGQDVALRCDPISGHVSLFWYQQALGQGPEFLTYFQNEAQLDKSGLPSDRFFAERPEGSVSTLKIQRTQQEDSAVYLCASSLVTGSNQPRHFGDGTRLSIL.